The 7 T cell receptor beta chains listed next were all sequenced from one sample in a study of blood T cell repertoires in COVID-19. The protocol was immunoSEQ multiplex PCR, while the TCRdb copy is restricted to in-frame clones and leaves out a portion. Counted here are some 240,000 clones, over 70% occurring once; the ten biggest clones make up roughly 10%. The sample consisted of peripheral blood. The receptors originated from a woman in her 70s with COVID-19, enrolled during active disease.

The sample holds one count of this clone. The chain recombines TRBV27 with TRBJ1-6, with TRBD1 matching 8 bases. The J segment lost 7 bases and the V segment lost 6 bases, leaving 5 bases of the junction unmatched. Looked up from germline, CDR1 is MNHEY and CDR2 is SMNVEV (reference sequence). The CDR3 loop spans 14 amino acids. The CDR3 sequence is CASRMGQENSPLHF. The CDR3 DNA reads as TGTGCCAGCAGAATGGGACAGGAGAATTCACCCCTCCACTTT.

This rearrangement joins TRBV11-3 to TRBJ2-3; 11 bases agree with TRBD2. V gave up 5 bases and J gave up 2 bases; unmatched junction bases: 6. Germline V CDR1 and CDR2: SGHNT, YENEEA. The CDR3 loop spans 16 amino acids. The DNA of the CDR3 is TGTGCCAGCAGCCAAAGACTAGCGGGATCCACAGATACGCAGTATTTT. Amino acid sequence: CASSQRLAGSTDTQYF.

The chain employs TRBV10-3 and TRBJ2-1; 13 nucleotides line up with TRBD2. CDR1 is ENHRY and CDR2 is SYGVKD in the germline V gene. The V and J ends lost 7 bases and 9 bases, in that order; junction bases with no gene match: 9. The CDR3 covers 15 residues. The CDR3 DNA reads as TGTGCCATCACTATAACTAGCGGGAGGGCTAGTGAGCAGTTCTTC. Residues: CAITITSGRASEQFF.

The rearrangement joins TRBV5-8 to TRBJ2-7, with TRBD2 identical over 7 bases. There are 14 residues in the CDR3. With V trimmed by 0 bases and J by 4 bases, 4 bases remained unmatched. Germline V CDR1 and CDR2: SGHTS, YDEGEE. This chain's CDR3 is CASSLEGGKYEQYF. The CDR3 region has the DNA TGTGCCAGCAGCTTGGAGGGAGGGAAATACGAGCAGTACTTC.

V usage is TRBV29-1 and J usage is TRBJ1-4; a possible D gene is TRBD1 (5 bases). V lost 7 bases and J lost 4, with 16 bases in between. The CDR3 sequence is 14 residues long. The germline V gene has CDR1 SQVTM and CDR2 ANQGSEA. This CDR3 reads CSARGGGLNEKLFF. Here the CDR3 DNA reads TGCAGCGCCCGTGGGGGAGGCCTTAATGAAAAACTGTTTTTT.

J is TRBJ1-1 and V is TRBV18, with TRBD1 as a possible D gene (5 bases). V was trimmed by 6 bases and J by 1 base, leaving 12 bases between them. Looked up from germline, CDR1 is KGHSH and CDR2 is LQKENI. The CDR3 runs to 14 residues. CDR3 DNA: TGTGCCAGCTCCCCCCTGGGGCAGAACACTGAAGCTTTCTTT. Its translation is CASSPLGQNTEAFF. The full variable domain, rest sourced from reference TRBV18 and TRBJ1-1, is NAGVMQNPRHLVRRRGQEARLRCSPMKGHSHVYWYRQLPEEGLKFMVYLQKENIIDESGMPKERFSAEFPKEGPSILRIQQVVRGDSAAYFCASSPLGQNTEAFFGQGTRLTVV.

This clone was detected only once. The chain joins TRBV18 to TRBJ1-4, with 7 nucleotides matching TRBD1. Germline loops: CDR1 KGHSH, CDR2 LQKENI. V trimming: 3 bases; J trimming: 2 bases; junction bases outside the gene matches: 12. The CDR3 is 18 amino acids. In nucleotides, the CDR3 is TGTGCCAGCTCACCTTACGTACAGGGGAAATATACTAATGAAAAACTGTTTTTT. This codes for CASSPYVQGKYTNEKLFF.